This passage covers 13 T cell receptor beta chains from one sample sequenced in a study of blood T cell repertoires in COVID-19. TCRdb's copy holds only in-frame clones and misses some; the assay was immunoSEQ multiplex PCR. The table lists 85,000 to 95,000 clones, approximately 89% of them singletons, with approximately 5.6% in the top ten. The sample consisted of peripheral blood. These receptor sequences come from a woman aged 80 or older with active COVID-19.

V gene TRBV19 combines with J gene TRBJ2-7, with 11 nucleotides matching TRBD2. J gave up 4 bases and V 9 bases, and 8 bases lay outside the gene matches. Germline assignment: CDR1 LNHDA and CDR2 SQIVND (reference sequence). This CDR3 comprises 14 residues. CDR3 amino acids: CASARLAGTYEQYF. Written as DNA, the CDR3 is TGTGCCAGCGCTCGACTAGCGGGAACGTACGAGCAGTACTTC.

V usage is TRBV12-3 or TRBV12-4 and J usage is TRBJ2-5; TRBD1 aligns across 7 bases. V lost 6 bases, J lost 1 base, and 2 bases stayed unmatched. The CDR3 totals 13 residues. In DNA, the CDR3 is TGTGCCAGCAGCGGGACAGTCCAAGAGACCCAGTACTTC. It encodes CASSGTVQETQYF.

The gene calls are TRBV30 and TRBJ2-7, with D unclear. Germline V gives CDR1 GTSNPN, CDR2 SVGIG (reference sequence). The CDR3 length is 12 residues. V gave up 3 bases and J gave up 6 bases, with 12 bases separating them. The CDR3 is CAWSAWATEQYF. CDR3 in DNA: TGTGCCTGGAGCGCCTGGGCCACCGAGCAGTACTTC.

The chain couples TRBV28 to TRBJ2-2; perhaps TRBD2 as D (6 bases). This CDR3 region has 13 residues. The V gene's germline CDR1 is MDHEN and CDR2 SYDVKM. The V and J ends lost 2 bases and 6 bases respectively, with 7 bases between them. The CDR3 DNA reads TGTGCCAGCAGTTTAAGGAGGGCCGGGGAGCTGTTTTTT. This sequence encodes CASSLRRAGELFF.

Only a few counts were recorded for this clone. V is TRBV29-1 and J is TRBJ1-4, with unresolved D. V was clipped by 3 bases and J by 7 bases, with 12 bases between them. Germline CDR1 and CDR2: SQVTM and ANQGSEA. The CDR3 length is 13 residues. In DNA form, the CDR3 reads TGCAGCGTTGATGCGGTCAACGGTGAAAAACTGTTTTTT. It codes for CSVDAVNGEKLFF.

This chain connects TRBV27 to TRBJ2-5; 11 positions match TRBD2. The CDR3 loop spans 19 amino acids. The V and J ends lost 2 bases and 4 bases, in that order; junction bases with no gene match: 15. Germline CDR1 is MNHEY and CDR2 is SMNVEV (reference sequence). CDR3 loop: CASSLLGYKTSGVSETQYF. CDR3 DNA: TGTGCCAGCAGTTTACTCGGGTATAAGACTAGCGGGGTATCAGAGACCCAGTACTTC.

The chain couples TRBV6-5 to TRBJ1-5; D unclear. The CDR3 loop spans 13 amino acids. From germline, CDR1 is MNHEY and CDR2 SVGAGI. V was clipped by 2 bases and J by 6 bases, with 8 bases between them. CDR3 coding DNA: TGTGCCAGCAGTTACCGGGTATCTCAGCCCCAGCATTTT. Amino acids: CASSYRVSQPQHF.

This clone has just a few counts. The V call is TRBV2, the J call TRBJ2-7; possibly TRBD1 for D (6 bases). The CDR3 has 14 residues. Germline V gives CDR1 SNHLY, CDR2 FYNNEI. V was cut by 6 bases and J by 0 bases, with 12 bases left in between. The CDR3 is CASRTTGGSYEQYF. The CDR3 coding sequence is TGTGCCAGCAGGACGACAGGCGGCTCCTACGAGCAGTACTTC.

The chain is built from TRBV9 and TRBJ1-6, with TRBD1 matching over 8 bases. Germline V gene sequence: CDR1 SGDLS, CDR2 YYNGEE. The CDR3 runs to 14 residues. Trimming at V came to 2 bases and at J to 5 bases, leaving 0 bases not matched to a gene. CDR3 region: CASSVTGDNSPLHF. The CDR3 coding sequence is TGTGCCAGCAGCGTGACAGGGGATAATTCACCCCTCCACTTT.

The chain recombines TRBV6-5 with TRBJ1-6; weak D call: TRBD1 (6 bases). This CDR3 has 14 amino acids. Trimming took off 10 bases at V and 9 bases at J, with 19 bases between the two ends. CDR1 and CDR2 from the germline V gene are MNHEY and SVGAGI. As DNA, the CDR3 is TGTGCCATTGCTTACAGGGTAATTTCTTCACCCCTCCACTTT. Its translation is CAIAYRVISSPLHF.

The chain uses TRBV6-5 and TRBJ2-1, with 7 bases aligning to TRBD1. The CDR3 spans 15 residues. The V gene's germline CDR1 is MNHEY and CDR2 SVGAGI. Trimming removed 6 bases from V and 3 bases from J; junction bases left unmatched: 8. The CDR3 DNA reads as TGTGCCAGCAGAGGAACAGGGGTTAGCTACAATGAGCAGTTCTTC. Protein: CASRGTGVSYNEQFF.

This rearrangement joins TRBV30 to TRBJ1-1; possibly TRBD1 for D (6 bases). The CDR3 spans 14 residues. CDR1 GTSNPN and CDR2 SVGIG come from the germline V gene (reference sequence). Trimming took off 4 bases at V and 1 base at J, with 13 bases between the two ends. CDR3 sequence reads: CAWNPPTGNTEAFF. CDR3 coding DNA: TGTGCCTGGAACCCCCCGACAGGGAACACTGAAGCTTTCTTT.

The V gene is TRBV15, the J gene TRBJ2-1; 7 bases agree with TRBD1. Germline V lookup: CDR1 LNHNV, CDR2 YYDKDF (reference sequence). The J segment lost 7 bases and the V segment lost 3 bases, leaving 15 bases of the junction unmatched. The CDR3 runs to 17 residues. The CDR3, as DNA: TGTGCCACCAGCAGGGGGGTACAGGGGTCCATAGTGAATGAGCAGTTCTTC. It codes for CATSRGVQGSIVNEQFF.